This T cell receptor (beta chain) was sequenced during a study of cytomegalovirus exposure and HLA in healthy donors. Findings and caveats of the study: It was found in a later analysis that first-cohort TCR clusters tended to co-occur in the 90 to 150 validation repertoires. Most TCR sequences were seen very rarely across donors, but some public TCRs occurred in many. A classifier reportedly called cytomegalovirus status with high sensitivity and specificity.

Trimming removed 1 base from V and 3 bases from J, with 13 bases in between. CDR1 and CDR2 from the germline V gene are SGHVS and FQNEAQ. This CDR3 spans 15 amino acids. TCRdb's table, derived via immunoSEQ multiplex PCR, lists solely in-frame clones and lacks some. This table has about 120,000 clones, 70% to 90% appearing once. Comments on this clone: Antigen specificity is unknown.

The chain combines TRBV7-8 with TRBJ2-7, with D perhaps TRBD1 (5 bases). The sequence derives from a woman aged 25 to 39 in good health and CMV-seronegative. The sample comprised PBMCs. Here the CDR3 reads CASSLGSATDYEQYF. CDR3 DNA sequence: TGTGCCAGCAGCTTAGGGTCAGCGACAGACTACGAGCAGTACTTC.